The sequence of this T cell receptor beta chain was determined in a study of PD-L1 blockade in urothelial cancer. Study-level information: Male sex and bladder-origin urothelial cancer were recorded for about 85% of the roughly 29 patients.

Trimming removed 0 bases at V and 5 bases at J, with 18 bases between. CDR3 size: 17 residues. In germline, CDR1 is SGHNT, CDR2 YYREEE (reference sequence). Time point described: pretreatment peripheral blood. Using immunoSEQ multiplex PCR, the repertoire was profiled, and TCRdb retains in-frame clones only, with some absent. The sample lists 49,000 or so clones, 70% to 80% seen once, with about 9.4% in the top ten. The origin of this receptor is a man aged 65-85 years with urothelial cancer. Here the sequenced sample was PBMCs, taken around atezolizumab (anti-PD-L1) treatment. This chain joins TRBV5-4 and TRBJ2-1, with a weak D call TRBD2 (6 bases). The CDR3 DNA reads as TGTGCCAGCAGCTTGGCCAGTGGCGGGAAGGGGAACAATGAGCAGTTCTTC. Translation gives CASSLASGGKGNNEQFF.